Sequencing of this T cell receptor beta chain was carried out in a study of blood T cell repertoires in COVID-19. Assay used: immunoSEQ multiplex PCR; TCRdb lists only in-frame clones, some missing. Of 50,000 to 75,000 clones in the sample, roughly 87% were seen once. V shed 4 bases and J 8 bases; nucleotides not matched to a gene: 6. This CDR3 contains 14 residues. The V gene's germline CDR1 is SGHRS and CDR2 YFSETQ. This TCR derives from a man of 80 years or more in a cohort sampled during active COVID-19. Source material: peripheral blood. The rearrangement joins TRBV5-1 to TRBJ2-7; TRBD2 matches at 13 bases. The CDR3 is CASSPGTSGAQQYF. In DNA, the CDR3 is TGCGCCAGCAGCCCGGGGACTAGCGGGGCCCAGCAGTACTTC.